A selection of T cell receptor beta chains follows, all from one sample in a study of shared clonotypes between healthy human individuals. Measured with immunoSEQ multiplex PCR; TCRdb has only the in-frame clones, and not every one. The table records about 2.4 million clones, approximately 94% of them present only once. Specimen: naive CD4+ T cells sorted from blood. All receptors derive from a man younger than 30 in good health. The CDR3 runs from the conserved cysteine through the conserved F or W. A D gene is named only where the DNA matches it firmly. Clone size appears in some rows only: once, few, many, or a class for an expanded clone.

v_gene: TRBV6-1; j_gene: TRBJ2-7; d_gene: NA; abundance: once; CDR3aa: CASSRSWQEEQYF; CDR3nt: TGTGCCAGCAGTAGAAGTTGGCAGGAAGAGCAGTACTTC
v_gene: TRBV11-2; j_gene: TRBJ2-2; d_gene: NA; abundance: NA; CDR3aa: CASSSGLSGLGELFF; CDR3nt: TGTGCCAGCAGCTCGGGACTGTCTGGCCTCGGGGAGCTGTTTTTT
v_gene: TRBV30; j_gene: TRBJ1-5; d_gene: TRBD1; abundance: NA; CDR3aa: CAWRRQGEQPQHF; CDR3nt: TGTGCCTGGAGAAGACAGGGGGAACAGCCCCAGCATTTT
v_gene: TRBV5-1; j_gene: TRBJ1-2; d_gene: TRBD1; abundance: NA; CDR3aa: CASSPRAGTGENGYTF; CDR3nt: TGCGCCAGCAGCCCACGAGCCGGGACAGGGGAGAATGGCTACACCTTC
v_gene: TRBV5-4; j_gene: TRBJ2-5; d_gene: TRBD2; abundance: NA; CDR3aa: CASSPTSGGLQETQYF; CDR3nt: TGTGCCAGCAGCCCGACTAGCGGGGGACTCCAAGAGACCCAGTACTTC
v_gene: TRBV9; j_gene: TRBJ1-2; d_gene: NA; abundance: NA; CDR3aa: CASSARADW; CDR3nt: TGTGCCAGCAGCGCCCGGGCCGACTGG
v_gene: TRBV18; j_gene: TRBJ2-2; d_gene: NA; abundance: NA; CDR3aa: CASSPGSTGELFF; CDR3nt: TGTGCCAGCTCACCTGGCAGCACCGGGGAGCTGTTTTTT
v_gene: TRBV5-1; j_gene: TRBJ2-5; d_gene: NA; abundance: NA; CDR3aa: CASSTNPSRGQETQYF; CDR3nt: TGCGCCAGCAGCACAAACCCTTCCAGAGGGCAAGAGACCCAGTACTTC
v_gene: TRBV30; j_gene: TRBJ2-7; d_gene: TRBD2; abundance: NA; CDR3aa: CAWRPGLASVYEQYF; CDR3nt: TGTGCCTGGAGGCCGGGACTAGCATCCGTCTACGAGCAGTACTTC
v_gene: TRBV30; j_gene: TRBJ1-2; d_gene: TRBD1; abundance: once; CDR3aa: CAWRAGGDGYTF; CDR3nt: TGTGCCTGGAGGGCAGGGGGCGATGGCTACACCTTC
v_gene: TRBV6-5; j_gene: TRBJ2-7; d_gene: NA; abundance: once; CDR3aa: CASRSQAYEQYF; CDR3nt: TGTGCCAGCAGATCTCAAGCCTACGAGCAGTACTTC
v_gene: TRBV6-1; j_gene: TRBJ1-6; d_gene: NA; abundance: NA; CDR3aa: CASSRGNSPLHF; CDR3nt: TGTGCCAGCAGCAGGGGAAATTCACCCCTCCACTTT
v_gene: TRBV9; j_gene: TRBJ2-1; d_gene: NA; abundance: NA; CDR3aa: CASSARSRARLFF; CDR3nt: TGTGCCAGCAGCGCCCGAAGCCGGGCCCGACTGTTCTTC
v_gene: TRBV6-1; j_gene: TRBJ1-4; d_gene: NA; abundance: NA; CDR3aa: CASSEGRANEKLFF; CDR3nt: TGTGCCAGCAGTGAAGGGCGTGCTAATGAAAAACTGTTTTTT
v_gene: TRBV11-2; j_gene: TRBJ2-5; d_gene: TRBD2; abundance: NA; CDR3aa: CASSIGTSGSGQETQYF; CDR3nt: TGTGCCAGCAGCATCGGGACTAGCGGGAGTGGGCAAGAGACCCAGTACTTC
v_gene: TRBV6-5; j_gene: TRBJ2-6; d_gene: NA; abundance: NA; CDR3aa: CASSAASGANVLTF; CDR3nt: TGTGCCAGCAGTGCGGCTTCTGGGGCCAACGTCCTGACTTTC
v_gene: TRBV11-2; j_gene: TRBJ2-7; d_gene: NA; abundance: NA; CDR3aa: CASSLVGVEFEQYF; CDR3nt: TGTGCCAGCAGCTTAGTCGGGGTGGAATTCGAGCAGTACTTC
v_gene: TRBV18; j_gene: TRBJ1-1; d_gene: NA; abundance: once; CDR3aa: CASSPEGRGEAFF; CDR3nt: TGTGCCAGCTCACCCGAAGGGAGGGGTGAAGCTTTCTTT
v_gene: TRBV30; j_gene: TRBJ1-2; d_gene: TRBD1; abundance: NA; CDR3aa: CAWSYTGVNYGYTF; CDR3nt: TGTGCCTGGAGTTATACAGGGGTGAACTATGGCTACACCTTC
v_gene: TRBV7-9; j_gene: TRBJ2-7; d_gene: NA; abundance: NA; CDR3aa: CASSSEPGDLPYEQYF; CDR3nt: TGTGCCAGCAGCTCAGAACCCGGGGACTTGCCCTACGAGCAGTACTTC
v_gene: TRBV7-2; j_gene: TRBJ2-7; d_gene: NA; abundance: NA; CDR3aa: CASSLGTESYEQYF; CDR3nt: TGTGCCAGCAGCCTTGGGACCGAATCCTACGAGCAGTACTTC
v_gene: TRBV25-1; j_gene: TRBJ1-2; d_gene: NA; abundance: NA; CDR3aa: CASRENGAAGGYTF; CDR3nt: TGTGCCAGCAGGGAGAACGGGGCAGCAGGTGGCTACACCTTC
v_gene: TRBV27; j_gene: TRBJ1-3; d_gene: NA; abundance: NA; CDR3aa: CASSSNRAGNTIYF; CDR3nt: TGTGCCAGCAGCTCAAACAGGGCTGGAAACACCATATATTTT
v_gene: TRBV10-3; j_gene: TRBJ1-1; d_gene: NA; abundance: NA; CDR3aa: CAISGSTEAFF; CDR3nt: TGTGCCATCAGTGGTTCTACTGAAGCTTTCTTT
v_gene: TRBV7-9; j_gene: TRBJ1-2; d_gene: NA; abundance: NA; CDR3aa: CASSYQGNGYTF; CDR3nt: TGTGCCAGCAGCTACCAGGGAAATGGCTACACCTTC
v_gene: TRBV2; j_gene: TRBJ1-1; d_gene: NA; abundance: NA; CDR3aa: CASGLGEDTEAFF; CDR3nt: TGTGCCAGCGGTCTCGGGGAGGACACTGAAGCTTTCTTT
v_gene: TRBV19; j_gene: TRBJ2-7; d_gene: NA; abundance: NA; CDR3aa: CASSKTNSGTYEQYF; CDR3nt: TGTGCCAGTAGTAAAACTAACAGTGGGACCTACGAGCAGTACTTC
v_gene: TRBV11-2; j_gene: TRBJ1-3; d_gene: TRBD1; abundance: NA; CDR3aa: CASSLLYRGGYSGNTIYF; CDR3nt: TGTGCCAGCAGCCTTCTTTACAGGGGAGGTTATTCTGGAAACACCATATATTTT
v_gene: TRBV6-4; j_gene: TRBJ1-6; d_gene: NA; abundance: NA; CDR3aa: CASRTTSSYNSPLHF; CDR3nt: TGTGCCAGCAGGACTACGAGCTCCTATAATTCACCCCTCCACTTT